This T cell receptor beta chain was found in a study of memory CD4+ T cells and cytomegalovirus serostatus (dated by TCRdb to about 2019). Study-level background: The 33 healthy Belgian adults in the cohort included 9 who were CMV seropositive and approximately 25 who were CMV seronegative. CD4+ memory TCRbeta repertoires of a Belgian cohort with known cytomegalovirus serostatus were sequenced in order to replicate a published TCR-based CMV serostatus classifier.

A distance of 9 bases separates the germline ends of V and J, which lose 5 bases and 1 base respectively. Spanning cysteine to phenylalanine, the CDR3 consists of 14 amino acids. Left in the record is the CDR3 DNA by itself, 42 bases read in frame from the first base. Per the germline V gene, MDHEN is the CDR1 and SYDVKM is the CDR2. Single viable CD3+CD4+CD8-CD45RO+ cells were sorted as memory CD4+ T cells on a FACSAria II. To determine CMV serostatus, a Roche Elecsys assay was used that detects serum IgG against CMV pp150, pp28, p38 and p52. After the samples were thawed, total CD4+ T cells were enriched through positive selection using CD4 magnetic microbeads. The samples came from a separate study whose specific focus was interrogating the CD4+ T cell memory repertoire. Peripheral blood mononuclear cells were isolated and cryopreserved according to standard operating procedures, and serum was kept at -80 degrees C. Staining used CD3-PerCP (BW264/56), CD4-APC (RPA-T4), CD45RO-PE (UCHT1) and CD8-Pacific Orange (3B5) antibodies, with Sytox blue excluding non-viable cells.

The Quick-DNA Microprep Kit was used to extract genomic DNA from the sorted cells. Amplification of TCRbeta DNA was done with the immunoSEQ hsTCRbeta kit, following the protocol from the manufacturer. An Illumina MiSeq instrument was used to sequence the TCRbeta libraries. Concerning the study's data processing: Once out-of-frame sequences had been removed, 2 million to 2.5 million distinct TCRbeta sequences were left, which works out to an average of roughly 70,000 per individual. Each individual was scored according to the count of 164 previously reported CMV-associated TCRbeta sequences and the total productive distinct TCRbeta count. A beta-binomial model was reimplemented in Python, and random forests from scikit-learn, run with default parameters, were trained on data from the US cohort. Classifier performance on the Belgian cohort was reported as the median AUC with percentile confidence intervals calculated over 10,000 bootstrap iterations. TCRdb stores this immuneACCESS table with in-frame sequences only. Part of the clones is absent; in the studies checked, under half of the shortfall reflects unresolved V genes, and no reason is known for the rest. Clonal size and the V and J genes are those of that table, whereas D and trimming came from the DNA. For this sample there are 40,000 to 50,000 clones; 60% to 80% appear just once. The ten biggest clones cover nearly 0.95% of the sample.

The investigation overall reported the following: The results were read as suggesting that the CMV-associated TCR signature is, for the most part, present in the CD4+ memory repertoire. Of 164 previously reported CMV-associated TCRbeta sequences, some 73 appeared in the CD4+ memory repertoires, each in one to five individuals. For predicting CMV serostatus, the median bootstrapped AUC was roughly 0.96 using the original framework and about 0.9 using a US-trained random forest. Only CD4+CD45RO+ memory cells were sequenced, in contrast to the original study, in which naive and memory CD4+ and CD8+ populations were covered. The original-framework classifier achieved a median bootstrapped AUC of approximately 0.95 with a 95% CI of 0.76-1.00 on the Belgian cohort.

This clone was found once. This receptor's antigen is unknown. Base qualities are not at hand, and no much larger clone is one base apart. The receptor was isolated from an adult in good health and CMV-seronegative. The receptor chain draws on TRBV28 and TRBJ1-5; no D gene is confidently identified. Sequenced material: memory CD4+ T cells from blood. The CDR3 here reads CASSPLQSNQPQHF. The DNA is as follows: TGTGCCAGCAGTCCATTGCAAAGCAATCAGCCCCAGCATTTT.